This entry concerns a single TCR beta chain. Its antigen is undetermined. V was shortened by 2 bases and J by 6 bases, with 8 bases between the two germline ends. This CDR3 is 13 amino acids long. Germline CDR1 and CDR2: SGHTA and FQGTGA. This sample is part of a study of blood T cells in healthy people across ages. Study observations and caveats: Older individuals had lower TCR beta diversity per million T cells (the decline was roughly linear). Estimated diversity across one million T cells was deemed an underestimate.

A J-beta primer mix and a sample-barcoded 5' primer were used in a second PCR of roughly 7 to 12 cycles. Sequencing of every sample gave 3 million or more CDR3-containing paired-end reads. TCRdb processed the 5' RACE reads anew with MiXCR; each CDR3 protein has one entry. The table records about 580,000 distinct CDR3 sequences, 47% of them present only once. The rearrangement joins TRBV7-3 to TRBJ2-1, with D unclear. The TCR was taken from an elderly man in good health. Sequenced input: blood. The CDR3 DNA reads as TGTGCCAGCAGCTTACGTCGATCCAATGAGCAGTTCTTC. Its protein product is CASSLRRSNEQFF.